These 32 T cell receptor beta chains share one sample of origin, sequenced in a study of shared clonotypes between healthy human individuals. Generated by immunoSEQ multiplex PCR, the TCRdb table keeps only in-frame clones and is missing some. Seen here are more than 1.2 million clones, approximately 98.5% observed once, and the top ten hold around 0.38%. Sequencing was performed on naive CD4+ T cells sorted from blood. Subset indicated: CD45RA+ positively selected. The receptors derive from a man under 40 in good health.

The V gene is TRBV6-1, the J gene TRBJ2-3; TRBD1 matches 9 bases. This CDR3 contains 14 residues. Germline loops: CDR1 MNHNS, CDR2 SASEGT. V gave up 6 bases and J gave up 3 bases; unmatched junction bases: 4. CDR3 loop: CASSWGQGTDTQYF. The CDR3 nucleotides are TGTGCCAGCAGCTGGGGACAGGGAACAGATACGCAGTATTTT.

V and J are TRBV19 and TRBJ2-2; 15 bases align to TRBD2. From germline, CDR1 is LNHDA and CDR2 SQIVND (reference sequence). Trimming removed 5 bases from V and 2 bases from J; junction bases left unmatched: 6. The CDR3 sequence is 18 residues long. CDR3 in DNA: TGTGCCAGTAGTCAGGGACTAGCGGGAGGTAGTAACACCGGGGAGCTGTTTTTT. Protein: CASSQGLAGGSNTGELFF. Full variable domain (remainder filled in from reference TRBV19 and TRBJ2-2): DGGITQSPKYLFRKEGQNVTLSCEQNLNHDAMYWYRQDPGQGLRLIYYSQIVNDFQKGDIAEGYSVSREKKESFPLTVTSAQKNPTAFYLCASSQGLAGGSNTGELFFGEGSRLTVL.

The V call is TRBV7-2, the J call TRBJ2-7, with unresolved D. The CDR3 contains 13 residues. The V gene lost 1 base and the J gene lost 9 bases, with 13 bases spanning the gap. Germline CDR1 reads SGHTA; CDR2 reads FQGNSA. DNA of the CDR3: TGTGCCAGCAGCTTAGAGGCCCGATCCTGGCAGTACTTC. Its protein product is CASSLEARSWQYF.

The chain recombines TRBV5-1 with TRBJ2-1, with unresolved D. Germline V gene data show CDR1 as SGHRS and CDR2 as YFSETQ. Trimming removed 0 bases at V and 5 bases at J, with 15 bases between. This CDR3 is built from 16 residues. The CDR3: CASSLGTLERDNEQFF. DNA for the CDR3: TGCGCCAGCAGCTTGGGGACGCTAGAACGAGACAATGAGCAGTTCTTC.

J is TRBJ1-5 and V is TRBV6-6, with 7 nucleotides matching TRBD1. Germline values: CDR1 MNHNY, CDR2 SVGAGI (reference sequence). This CDR3 is built from 16 residues. V was clipped by 0 bases and J by 2 bases; unmatched bases: 4. The DNA of the CDR3 is TGTGCCAGCAGTTACTCTTTAGGACAGGGCAATCAGCCCCAGCATTTT. Protein product: CASSYSLGQGNQPQHF.

The chain carries TRBV7-3 and TRBJ2-5; D unresolved. The V end was cut by 2 bases, the J end by 5 bases, with 9 bases between. The CDR3 totals 13 residues. From germline, CDR1 is SGHTA and CDR2 FQGTGA. The CDR3 sequence: CASSLGVGETQYF. CDR3 nucleotide sequence: TGTGCCAGCAGCTTAGGGGTTGGGGAGACCCAGTACTTC.

The chain is built from TRBV28 and TRBJ2-1; the match to TRBD2 covers 9 bases. The CDR3 extends over 13 amino acids. The V segment lost 7 bases and the J segment 9 bases; nucleotides outside the gene matches: 7. Germline values: CDR1 MDHEN, CDR2 SYDVKM. The CDR3 coding sequence is TGTGCCAGCATAGGACTAGCGAAGCTTGAGCAGTTCTTC. Translating gives CASIGLAKLEQFF.

The chain uses TRBV27 and TRBJ1-1, with D possibly TRBD1 on 6 matching bases. V was pared by 3 bases and J by 4 bases, with 12 bases between. The CDR3 contains 14 residues. Germline V lookup: CDR1 MNHEY, CDR2 SMNVEV (reference sequence). CDR3 nucleotides: TGTGCCAGCAGTTTCTTGGGGGGCGGCACTGAAGCTTTCTTT. Amino acid sequence: CASSFLGGGTEAFF.

CDR3 in DNA: TGTGCCAGCAGGCGGACTAGCGGGGCCCTTTACGAGCAGTACTTC. This gives the protein CASRRTSGALYEQYF. This chain uses TRBV6-5 with TRBJ2-7, with 12 bases that match TRBD2. Trimming removed 6 bases from V and 4 bases from J; junction bases left unmatched: 7. There are 15 residues in the CDR3. Germline V gene data show CDR1 as MNHEY and CDR2 as SVGAGI.

In DNA, the CDR3 is TGTGCCAGCAGTCTACTAGCGGGAGTTTCTGGGGAGCAGTACTTC. Its protein product is CASSLLAGVSGEQYF. This chain links TRBV27 with TRBJ2-7, with 11 bases that match TRBD2. This CDR3 has 15 residues. Looked up from germline, CDR1 is MNHEY and CDR2 is SMNVEV (reference sequence). J lost 7 bases, V lost 5 bases, and 10 bases had no gene match.

The J gene is TRBJ1-5, the V gene TRBV11-2; TRBD1 aligns across 7 bases. Germline V CDR1 and CDR2: SGHAT, FQNNGV. This CDR3 spans 15 amino acids. V gave up 2 bases and J gave up 4 bases; unmatched junction bases: 5. Written as DNA, the CDR3 is TGTGCCAGCAGCTTACTCACAGGGGTGAATCAGCCCCAGCATTTT. Its translation is CASSLLTGVNQPQHF.

Here the CDR3 DNA reads TGTGCCAGCAGCTTTTTTGAAGGGTTCACAGATACGCAGTATTTT. Amino acid sequence: CASSFFEGFTDTQYF. The chain employs TRBV5-5 and TRBJ2-3; D is unresolved. CDR3 length: 15 residues. V was pared by 2 bases and J by 2 bases, with 12 bases between. Germline CDR1 and CDR2: SGHKS and YYEKEE (reference sequence).

This clone appeared once. This chain links TRBV4-1 with TRBJ1-5, with D uncertain. This CDR3 comprises 17 residues. Trimming removed 4 bases from V and 0 bases from J, with 16 bases in between. Germline CDR1 and CDR2: MGHRA and YSYEKL. The DNA for the CDR3 is TGCGCCAGCAGCCTCCTACATGGGCAGATTAGCAATCAGCCCCAGCATTTT. Translation: CASSLLHGQISNQPQHF.

About this clone itself: This sample also contains other DNA sequences that code for the same CDR3. The chain couples TRBV27 to TRBJ1-1; 10 bases map to TRBD1. Germline loops: CDR1 MNHEY, CDR2 SMNVEV (reference sequence). The ends lost 6 bases at V and 5 bases at J; junction bases unmatched: 3. The CDR3 consists of 13 residues. The CDR3 nucleotides read TGTGCCAGCAGGGGACAGGGGCGGACTGAAGCTTTCTTT. Translation gives CASRGQGRTEAFF.

The chain carries TRBV7-2 and TRBJ2-7; TRBD2 matches 7 bases. This CDR3 has 16 amino acids. With 0 bases clipped from V and 0 bases from J, the junction kept 5 bases outside the gene matches. CDR1 is SGHTA, CDR2 FQGNSA, per germline. Written as DNA, the CDR3 is TGTGCCAGCAGCTTAGCGGTAGCGGGTATCTCCTACGAGCAGTACTTC. Translated, it gives CASSLAVAGISYEQYF.

The chain carries TRBV7-2 and TRBJ1-1, with a possible D match to TRBD1 (6 bases). V was trimmed by 0 bases and J by 4 bases, leaving 9 bases between them. The CDR3 is 14 residues long. From germline, CDR1 is SGHTA and CDR2 FQGNSA. In DNA form, the CDR3 reads TGTGCCAGCAGCTTAGCGTCGGGGGCCACTGAAGCTTTCTTT. It is translated as CASSLASGATEAFF.

The chain carries TRBV10-3 and TRBJ2-5, with D tentatively TRBD1 (6 bases). This CDR3 is built from 16 residues. V was shortened by 6 bases and J by 4 bases, with 21 bases between the two germline ends. Per the germline V gene, CDR1 is ENHRY and CDR2 is SYGVKD. CDR3 DNA sequence: TGTGCCATCAGCCCCGTGGGGGCCGGGTGGGGAGAGACCCAGTACTTC. This encodes CAISPVGAGWGETQYF.

V usage is TRBV7-6 and J usage is TRBJ2-7; TRBD1 or TRBD2 may be the D gene (6 bases each). With 4 bases removed from V and 2 bases from J, the gap between germline ends came to 15 bases. The CDR3 extends over 15 amino acids. CDR1 is SGHVS and CDR2 is FNYEAQ in the germline V gene. Written as DNA, the CDR3 is TGTGCCAGCAGCTCCCCCGGGGGCACCACCTACGAGCAGTACTTC. It is translated as CASSSPGGTTYEQYF.

The J gene is TRBJ2-1, the V gene TRBV7-9, with 8 bases that match TRBD1. This CDR3 region has 15 residues. V was pared by 10 bases and J by 7 bases, with 15 bases of the junction left unmatched. The germline V gene encodes CDR1 SEHNR and CDR2 FQNEAQ (reference sequence). The chain's CDR3 is CATQDGQGADNEQFF. Here the CDR3 DNA reads TGTGCCACACAAGACGGGCAGGGGGCTGATAATGAGCAGTTCTTC.

This clone was seen just once. The genes are TRBV2 and TRBJ1-1, with 9 bases lining up with TRBD1. The V segment lost 4 bases and the J segment 5 bases; nucleotides outside the gene matches: 8. Germline V gene data show CDR1 as SNHLY and CDR2 as FYNNEI. The CDR3 spans 15 residues. The CDR3 nucleotides are TGTGCCAGCAGTGCACGGACAGGGGCTGGGACTGAAGCTTTCTTT. Translated, it gives CASSARTGAGTEAFF.

Worth noting for this clone: The sample carries other DNA sequences with the same CDR3. This chain links TRBV20-1 with TRBJ2-5; D ambiguous. The V gene lost 5 bases and the J gene lost 4 bases, with 5 bases spanning the gap. CDR1 DFQATT and CDR2 SNEGSKA come from the germline V gene (reference sequence). The CDR3 is made up of 10 amino acids. The CDR3 DNA is TGCAGTGCTCTCGGAGAGACCCAGTACTTC. Its translation is CSALGETQYF.

The CDR3 loop reads CAISESWGGANVLTF. The CDR3 DNA is TGTGCCATCAGTGAGTCCTGGGGTGGGGCCAACGTCCTGACTTTC. The chain has TRBV10-3 and TRBJ2-6; the D is unclear. CDR1 is ENHRY and CDR2 is SYGVKD in the germline V gene. The ends were cut back, 0 bases at V and 3 bases at J, with 6 bases in the middle. CDR3 length: 15 residues.

This chain joins TRBV2 and TRBJ1-2; D is unresolved. Trimming took 1 base from V and 8 from J, leaving 14 bases between them. Germline CDR1 is SNHLY and CDR2 is FYNNEI. The CDR3 contains 14 residues. Written as DNA, the CDR3 is TGTGCCAGCAGTGAAGAACCCCGGCGCGGCGGCTACACCTTC. Its protein is CASSEEPRRGGYTF.

To note about this clone: Other DNA variants within this sample encode the same CDR3. This chain links TRBV10-3 with TRBJ2-5; D unresolved. CDR3 length equals 13 residues. Trimming pared 0 bases from V and 3 bases from J, leaving 5 bases between. CDR1 is ENHRY, CDR2 SYGVKD, per germline. CDR3 region: CAISESGKETQYF. The CDR3 DNA follows: TGTGCCATCAGTGAGTCCGGTAAAGAGACCCAGTACTTC.

The rearrangement joins TRBV28 to TRBJ1-2; TRBD1 might be the D (6 bases). In germline, CDR1 is MDHEN, CDR2 SYDVKM. The CDR3 runs to 13 residues. The V and J ends lost 2 bases and 7 bases respectively, with 11 bases between them. The CDR3 loop is CASSLRGPAGYTF. The CDR3 DNA reads TGTGCCAGCAGTTTACGGGGGCCGGCTGGCTACACCTTC.

CDR3: CASSPRVGELFF. The CDR3 coding sequence is TGTGCCAGCAGCCCCCGGGTCGGGGAGCTGTTTTTT. This rearrangement joins TRBV7-3 to TRBJ2-2; D ambiguous. Between the trimmed V and J ends, which lost 5 bases and 7 bases, there was a span of 8 bases. The CDR3 is made up of 12 amino acids. Germline CDR1 and CDR2: SGHTA and FQGTGA.

This chain uses TRBV7-8 with TRBJ2-7; D uncertain. The germline V and J ends were trimmed by 4 bases and 6 bases, with 13 bases remaining between them. The V gene's germline CDR1 is SGHVS and CDR2 FQNEAQ. The CDR3 spans 13 residues. The CDR3 region has the DNA TGTGCCAGCAGCTCCTCTCCCTGGAGCGAGCAGTACTTC. Translation gives CASSSSPWSEQYF.

J is TRBJ1-4 and V is TRBV5-1; TRBD1 is a possible D gene (5 bases). The V end lost 1 base, the J end lost 4 bases, and 11 bases lay between the germline ends. There are 15 residues in the CDR3. Germline CDR1 reads SGHRS; CDR2 reads YFSETQ. CDR3 residues: CASSLLGRVNEKLFF. The CDR3 nucleotides are TGCGCCAGCAGCTTGTTAGGCAGGGTTAATGAAAAACTGTTTTTT.

In nucleotides, the CDR3 is TGCAGCATCAAAACGGAGGGGGCCGGTGGGTTCTTC. Protein product: CSIKTEGAGGFF. The chain recombines TRBV29-1 with TRBJ2-1, with D possibly being TRBD1 (7 bases). Germline V gene data show CDR1 as SQVTM and CDR2 as ANQGSEA. CDR3 length equals 12 residues. The germline V and J ends were trimmed by 8 bases and 15 bases, with 23 bases remaining between them.

The chain is built from TRBV7-9 and TRBJ1-2, with D unresolved. Trimming removed 1 base at V and 6 bases at J, with 9 bases between. CDR3 length equals 13 residues. Germline values: CDR1 SEHNR, CDR2 FQNEAQ (reference sequence). The CDR3 is CASSLDEEDGYTF. The CDR3 bases are TGTGCCAGCAGCTTAGATGAGGAAGATGGCTACACCTTC.

The chain links TRBV30 to TRBJ2-7, with D tentatively TRBD1 (6 bases). The CDR3 runs 13 residues. CDR1 is GTSNPN, CDR2 SVGIG, per germline (reference sequence). V was trimmed by 3 bases and J by 0 bases, leaving 9 bases between them. CDR3 region: CAWSTQGSYEQYF. The CDR3 DNA sequence: TGTGCCTGGAGCACACAGGGCTCCTACGAGCAGTACTTC.

CDR3 DNA: TGTGCCAGCAGTCCCTCTGCAACTAATGAAAAACTGTTTTTT. Amino acid sequence: CASSPSATNEKLFF. The chain carries TRBV27 and TRBJ1-4; D gene uncertain. Trimming cost V 5 bases and J 0 bases, with 7 bases left between them. The germline CDR1 and CDR2 sequences are MNHEY and SMNVEV (reference sequence). CDR3 size: 14 residues.